The next 17 T cell receptor beta chains were all read from a single sample in a study of shared clonotypes between healthy human individuals (TCRdb year 2020). The library was obtained by the immunoSEQ multiplex PCR assay. What TCRdb holds here is the immuneACCESS table cut down to in-frame rearrangements. Part of the clones is not present; checked against another copy, under half of the missing clones reflect an unresolved V gene, and the others are unexplained. For this sample there are roughly 500,000 clones; about 95% appear just once. Jointly, the top ten make up approximately 0.06% of the sample. The specimen sequenced was naive CD4+ T cells sorted from blood. In light of the paper, this sample's cell subset or site label describes: CD45RA+ positively selected. The receptors here all came from a woman under 40 in good health.

J is TRBJ2-3 and V is TRBV5-6; D ambiguous. Trimming removed 0 bases from V and 7 bases from J, with 9 bases in between. The germline gives CDR1 SGHDT, CDR2 YYEEEE. There are 13 residues in the CDR3. DNA of the CDR3: TGTGCCAGCAGCTTGGATGACGGCCATACGCAGTATTTT. Translating gives CASSLDDGHTQYF. Using reference TRBV5-6 and TRBJ2-3 for the parts outside the CDR3, the full variable domain is DAGVTQSPTHLIKTRGQQVTLRCSPKSGHDTVSWYQQALGQGPQFIFQYYEEEERQRGNFPDRFSGHQFPNYSSELNVNALLLGDSALYLCASSLDDGHTQYFGPGTRLTVL.

J is TRBJ1-5 and V is TRBV15, with a possible D match to TRBD1 (6 bases). The length of the CDR3 is 14 residues. Germline assignment: CDR1 LNHNV and CDR2 YYDKDF (reference sequence). Trimming pared 5 bases from V and 5 bases from J, leaving 13 bases between. The DNA for the CDR3 is TGTGCCACCAGCCTGGGACACTCATATCAGCCCCAGCATTTT. It translates to CATSLGHSYQPQHF.

This chain joins TRBV28 and TRBJ2-7, with a tentative D call TRBD1 (5 bases). The CDR3 runs 13 residues. The germline V and J ends were trimmed by 2 bases and 6 bases, with 11 bases remaining between them. Germline V gene lookup returns CDR1 MDHEN and CDR2 SYDVKM. The CDR3 coding sequence is TGTGCCAGCAGTTTAGCAGGGTCGGGCGAGCAGTACTTC. The encoded protein is CASSLAGSGEQYF.

The J gene is TRBJ2-7, the V gene TRBV18; D may be TRBD1 (5 bases). Germline values: CDR1 KGHSH, CDR2 LQKENI. Trimming left V 4 bases short and J 5 bases short, with 15 bases between. The CDR3 sequence is 14 residues long. The CDR3 protein is CASSQEPGIHEQYF. DNA for the CDR3: TGTGCCAGCTCACAAGAGCCAGGGATCCACGAGCAGTACTTC.

The CDR3 bases are TGTGCCAGCAGCGACGGGACCCCTCTCGGAGGAAAACTGTTTTTT. Amino acids: CASSDGTPLGGKLFF. The chain recombines TRBV28 with TRBJ1-4, with D perhaps TRBD1 (5 bases). Germline CDR1 is MDHEN and CDR2 is SYDVKM. The CDR3 has 15 amino acids. The V gene lost 6 bases and the J gene lost 10 bases, with 21 bases spanning the gap.

The sample holds one count of this clone. V gene TRBV28 combines with J gene TRBJ1-2; 7 bases are shared with TRBD1. V lost 6 bases and J lost 2; bases outside the gene matches: 6. In germline, CDR1 is MDHEN, CDR2 SYDVKM. This CDR3 region has 14 residues. This CDR3 reads CASRKGGANYGYTF. DNA for the CDR3: TGTGCCAGCAGAAAAGGGGGCGCAAACTATGGCTACACCTTC.

The chain links TRBV18 to TRBJ1-2; 7 bases match TRBD1. Germline-derived CDR1 and CDR2 are KGHSH and LQKENI. Trimming removed 2 bases from V and 5 bases from J; junction bases left unmatched: 14. CDR3 size: 17 residues. The DNA of the CDR3 is TGTGCCAGCTCACCATCTGAACTAGACAGGGTACAATATGGCTACACCTTC. Protein sequence: CASSPSELDRVQYGYTF.

J is TRBJ2-7 and V is TRBV28; 11 nucleotides agree with TRBD2. This CDR3 spans 18 amino acids. Germline assignment: CDR1 MDHEN and CDR2 SYDVKM. J gave up 5 bases and V 3 bases, and 15 bases lay outside the gene matches. CDR3 sequence: CASSFWGLAGGPQDEQYF. The CDR3 DNA reads as TGTGCCAGCAGTTTTTGGGGGCTAGCGGGAGGTCCGCAGGACGAGCAGTACTTC.

With regard to this clone: This sample also contains other DNA sequences that code for the same CDR3. The V call is TRBV18, the J call TRBJ2-7; D possibly corresponds to TRBD1 (6 bases). Trimming pared 4 bases from V and 3 bases from J, leaving 10 bases between. The CDR3 has 13 residues. Germline V gene sequence: CDR1 KGHSH, CDR2 LQKENI. CDR3 loop: CASSLGQIYEQYF. In DNA, the CDR3 is TGTGCCAGCTCACTCGGACAGATCTACGAGCAGTACTTC.

V usage is TRBV7-8 and J usage is TRBJ1-1, with 7 bases that match TRBD1. The CDR3 is 15 residues long. The ends lost 5 bases at V and 4 bases at J; junction bases unmatched: 10. Germline CDR1 is SGHVS and CDR2 is FQNEAQ. The chain's CDR3 is CASSPRRQGSTEAFF. The CDR3 DNA follows: TGTGCCAGCAGCCCCCGAAGACAGGGCTCCACTGAAGCTTTCTTT. The whole variable domain, remainder taken from reference TRBV7-8 and TRBJ1-1, is GAGVSQSPRYKVAKRGQDVALRCDPISGHVSLFWYQQALGQGPEFLTYFQNEAQLDKSGLPSDRFFAERPEGSVSTLKIQRTQQEDSAVYLCASSPRRQGSTEAFFGQGTRLTVV.

V and J are TRBV6-5 and TRBJ1-5; the match to TRBD1 covers 8 bases. Germline V gene sequence: CDR1 MNHEY, CDR2 SVGAGI. The CDR3 covers 14 residues. Trimming removed 8 bases from V and 1 base from J; junction bases left unmatched: 4. The CDR3 sequence is CASGTGGSNQPQHF. The DNA of the CDR3 is TGTGCCAGCGGGACAGGAGGGAGCAATCAGCCCCAGCATTTT.

The chain couples TRBV5-1 to TRBJ1-2; the D is unclear. Germline V gives CDR1 SGHRS, CDR2 YFSETQ. The CDR3 sequence is 14 residues long. Trimming stripped 2 bases from V and 6 bases from J, with 14 bases between. The CDR3 protein is CASSFSDASDGYTF. Written as DNA, the CDR3 is TGCGCCAGCAGCTTCTCGGACGCCTCGGATGGCTACACCTTC. The full variable domain, with the rest looked up from reference TRBV5-1 and TRBJ1-2, is KAGVTQTPRYLIKTRGQQVTLSCSPISGHRSVSWYQQTPGQGLQFLFEYFSETQRNKGNFPGRFSGRQFSNSRSEMNVSTLELGDSALYLCASSFSDASDGYTFGSGTRLTVV.

CDR3 residues: CASSVASTSGRAANGTGYEQYF. The CDR3 DNA is TGTGCCAGCAGCGTAGCTTCAACTAGCGGGAGGGCCGCAAATGGCACCGGCTACGAGCAGTACTTC. This chain connects TRBV9 to TRBJ2-7; TRBD2 matches at 13 bases. CDR1 is SGDLS and CDR2 is YYNGEE in the germline V gene. This CDR3 comprises 22 residues. The V and J ends lost 0 bases and 3 bases, in that order; junction bases with no gene match: 21.

V and J are TRBV28 and TRBJ2-3; 7 nucleotides match TRBD1. With V trimmed by 3 bases and J by 0 bases, 12 bases remained unmatched. CDR1 is MDHEN and CDR2 is SYDVKM in the germline V gene. The length of the CDR3 is 18 residues. CDR3 coding DNA: TGTGCCAGCAGTTTGAGAAATAAAGGGGGCAGAAGCACAGATACGCAGTATTTT. This codes for CASSLRNKGGRSTDTQYF.

The rearrangement uses TRBV2 and TRBJ1-4, with 10 bases that match TRBD1. J gave up 11 bases and V 6 bases, and 9 bases lay outside the gene matches. The CDR3 is 14 amino acids. Germline V lookup: CDR1 SNHLY, CDR2 FYNNEI. The CDR3 protein is CASRSGTGVEKLFF. The CDR3 DNA sequence: TGTGCCAGCAGGTCCGGGACAGGGGTTGAGAAACTGTTTTTT.

This chain joins TRBV27 and TRBJ2-2; 7 bases map to TRBD1. The CDR3 length is 19 residues. The trim removed 3 bases at V and 3 bases at J, leaving 16 bases unmatched. Per germline, CDR1 MNHEY and CDR2 SMNVEV (reference sequence). CDR3 loop: CASSFLSVSKGQHTGELFF. The CDR3 DNA follows: TGTGCCAGCAGTTTCCTGAGTGTCTCGAAGGGACAGCACACCGGGGAGCTGTTTTTT.

About this clone itself: The sample carries other DNA sequences with the same CDR3. The chain recombines TRBV5-6 with TRBJ2-1; TRBD2 matches 11 bases. CDR1 and CDR2 from the germline V gene are SGHDT and YYEEEE. The V segment lost 3 bases and the J segment 4 bases; nucleotides outside the gene matches: 3. The CDR3 covers 15 residues. The CDR3 sequence: CASSSGLAGYNEQFF. CDR3 nucleotides: TGTGCCAGCAGCTCCGGACTAGCGGGTTACAATGAGCAGTTCTTC.